The source of this T cell receptor (beta chain) is a study of T cell responses to AZD1222 COVID-19 vaccine. Whole-study findings and limits: Among the donors, most were white British and more were female, and clonal diversity was possibly underestimated. Vaccine-associated CD4 TCRs spanned spike, dominant at 160-218 and 743-854.

As concerns this clone: Its cognate antigen is unknown.

The table came from immunoSEQ multiplex PCR; TCRdb's copy has only in-frame clones and leaves some out. Among under 95,000 clones listed, 90% were seen once. The sequence was collected from an adult in good health. The sample consisted of peripheral blood, taken on day 0 of AZD1222 vaccination.

CDR3 nucleotide sequence: TGTGCCAGCAGCTTGGGGACTCACCCTAAGGGGAAGGATCAGCCCCAGCATTTT. It translates to CASSLGTHPKGKDQPQHF. The chain combines TRBV5-4 with TRBJ1-5; D possibly corresponds to TRBD1 (5 bases). CDR1 SGHNT and CDR2 YYREEE come from the germline V gene (reference sequence). The CDR3 extends over 18 amino acids. V lost 0 bases and J 5 bases, leaving 21 bases between the germline ends. Using reference TRBV5-4 and TRBJ1-5 for the parts outside the CDR3, the full variable domain is ETGVTQSPTHLIKTRGQQVTLRCSSQSGHNTVSWYQQALGQGPQFIFQYYREEENGRGNFPPRFSGLQFPNYSSELNVNALELDDSALYLCASSLGTHPKGKDQPQHFGDGTRLSIL.